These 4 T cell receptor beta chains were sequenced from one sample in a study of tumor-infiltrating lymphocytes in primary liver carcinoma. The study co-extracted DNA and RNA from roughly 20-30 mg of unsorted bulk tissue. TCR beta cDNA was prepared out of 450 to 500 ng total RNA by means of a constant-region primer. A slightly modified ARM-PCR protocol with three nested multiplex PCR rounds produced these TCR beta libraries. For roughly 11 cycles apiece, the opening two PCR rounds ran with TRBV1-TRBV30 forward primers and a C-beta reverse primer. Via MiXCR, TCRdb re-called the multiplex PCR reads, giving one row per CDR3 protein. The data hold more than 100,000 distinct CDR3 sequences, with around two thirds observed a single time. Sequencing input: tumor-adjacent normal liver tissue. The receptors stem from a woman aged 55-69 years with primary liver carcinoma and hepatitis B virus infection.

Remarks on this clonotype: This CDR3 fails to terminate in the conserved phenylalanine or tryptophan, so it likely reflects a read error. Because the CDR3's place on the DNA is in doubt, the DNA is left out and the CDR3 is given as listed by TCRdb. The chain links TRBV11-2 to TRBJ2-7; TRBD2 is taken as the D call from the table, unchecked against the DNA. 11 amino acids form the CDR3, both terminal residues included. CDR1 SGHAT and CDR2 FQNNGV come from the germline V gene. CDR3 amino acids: CTNSSASSLEY.

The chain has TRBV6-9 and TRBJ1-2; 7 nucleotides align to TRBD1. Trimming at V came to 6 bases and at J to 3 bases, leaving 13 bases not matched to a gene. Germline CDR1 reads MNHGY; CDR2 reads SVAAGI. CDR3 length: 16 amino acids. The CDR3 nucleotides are TGTGCCAGCAGCTGCGACAGGGACTTTCCTGACTATGGCTACACCTTC. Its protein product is CASSCDRDFPDYGYTF.

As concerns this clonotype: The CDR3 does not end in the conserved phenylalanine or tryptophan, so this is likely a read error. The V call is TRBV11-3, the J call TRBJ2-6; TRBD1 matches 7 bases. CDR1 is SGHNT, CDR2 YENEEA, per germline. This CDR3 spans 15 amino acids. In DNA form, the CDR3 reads TGTGCTAGCATCTATGGGGACAGCCGGGCCAACGTCCTGACTTTA. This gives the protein CASIYGDSRANVLTL.

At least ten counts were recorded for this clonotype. This CDR3 is CASSQEAIGTGLTYEQYF. In nucleotides, the CDR3 is TGTGCCAGCAGCCAAGAAGCGATAGGGACAGGGTTAACCTACGAGCAGTACTTC. This rearrangement joins TRBV4-2 to TRBJ2-7; 9 bases match TRBD1. This CDR3 has 18 amino acids. V lost 0 bases, J lost 2 bases, and 11 bases stayed unmatched. Germline CDR1 LGHNA, CDR2 YNFKEQ.